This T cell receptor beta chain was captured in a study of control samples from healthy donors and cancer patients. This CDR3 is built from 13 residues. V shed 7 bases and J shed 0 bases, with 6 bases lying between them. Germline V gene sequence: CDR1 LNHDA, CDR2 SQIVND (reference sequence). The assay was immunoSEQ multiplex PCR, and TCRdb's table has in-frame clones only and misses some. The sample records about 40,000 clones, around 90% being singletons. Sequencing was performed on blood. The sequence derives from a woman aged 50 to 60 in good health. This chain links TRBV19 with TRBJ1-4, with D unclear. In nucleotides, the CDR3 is TGTGCCAGTAAAGCCCCAACTAATGAAAAACTGTTTTTT. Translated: CASKAPTNEKLFF. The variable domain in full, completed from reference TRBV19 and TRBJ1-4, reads DGGITQSPKYLFRKEGQNVTLSCEQNLNHDAMYWYRQDPGQGLRLIYYSQIVNDFQKGDIAEGYSVSREKKESFPLTVTSAQKNPTAFYLCASKAPTNEKLFFGSGTQLSVL.